Listed below are T cell receptor beta chains from one sample, sequenced in a study of T cell responses to AZD1222 COVID-19 vaccine. The repertoire was sequenced with immunoSEQ multiplex PCR; TCRdb's copy has only in-frame clones and lacks some. The sample lists roughly 170,000 clones, roughly 88% occurring once. Specimen: peripheral blood, collected on day 0 of AZD1222 vaccination. The receptors originated from an adult in good health. Both conserved end residues are part of each CDR3. The order of the fields is clone size, V gene, J gene, D gene, CDR3 DNA, CDR3 protein. The D gene is left open where the match is weak. The size of a clone is reported for some rows only, either as once, few or many, or as a class for expanded clones.

>.|TRBV7-6|TRBJ2-2|.
TGTGCCAGCAGCTCCACTCGTGGGGGTAGGGAAGGGGAGCTGTTTTTT
CASSSTRGGREGELFF
>once|TRBV5-4|TRBJ2-3|TRBD1
TGTGCCAGCAGCTTGAGGGCAGGGGGAATTCGAAGCACAGATACGCAGTATTTT
CASSLRAGGIRSTDTQYF
>.|TRBV5-5|TRBJ1-1|.
TGTGCCAGCAGCCACATGGGTTTCTCGAACACTGAAGCTTTCTTT
CASSHMGFSNTEAFF
>.|TRBV6-5|TRBJ1-5|.
TGTGCCAGCAGTTATGTTCAGGACCAGCCCCAGCATTTT
CASSYVQDQPQHF
>.|TRBV19|TRBJ1-1|.
TGTGCCAGTAGTATAAAGTTCGGAACTGAAGCTTTCTTT
CASSIKFGTEAFF
>.|TRBV2|TRBJ1-4|TRBD1
TGTGCCAGCAGTCCCAGGGGGCTCTTTGAAAAACTGTTTTTT
CASSPRGLFEKLFF
>.|TRBV9|TRBJ1-3|.
TGTGCCAGCAGCGTAGCACCTGGCTCTGGAAACACCATATATTTT
CASSVAPGSGNTIYF
>.|TRBV5-1|TRBJ1-1|.
TGCGCCAGCAGCAAGACAGATCCTCATAACACTGAAGCTTTCTTT
CASSKTDPHNTEAFF
>.|TRBV9|TRBJ2-6|.
TGTGCCAGCAGCGTAGTGAAAGGGGGGATCTCTGGGGCCAACGTCCTGACTTTC
CASSVVKGGISGANVLTF
>once|TRBV4-1|TRBJ1-3|TRBD1
TGCGCCAGCAGCCCCCAGGGGGCTGGAAACACCATATATTTT
CASSPQGAGNTIYF
>.|TRBV5-1|TRBJ2-7|.
TGCGCCAGCAGCTTGGGCGGGACGTCCTACGAGCAGTACTTC
CASSLGGTSYEQYF
>.|TRBV4-3|TRBJ2-3|TRBD2
TGCGCCAGCAGCCAAGATCCTTTAGCGGGGGGTTCGCAGTATTTT
CASSQDPLAGGSQYF
>.|TRBV30|TRBJ2-7|TRBD1
TGTGCCTGGTGCCCCGGGACAGGGGTTTACGAGCAGTACTTC
CAWCPGTGVYEQYF
>.|TRBV9|TRBJ1-3|.
TGTGCCAGCAGCGTAAGTCCCGGGACTGCCGCTGGAAACACCATATATTTT
CASSVSPGTAAGNTIYF
>.|TRBV9|TRBJ2-1|TRBD1
TGTGCCAGCAGCCCTACCAGATCTGGTGGGACAGGGAGGGATGAGCAGTTCTTC
CASSPTRSGGTGRDEQFF
>.|TRBV5-1|TRBJ2-1|TRBD2
TGCGCCAGCAGCCCGCGGACTAGCGGGAGTGTCCACAATGAGCAGTTCTTC
CASSPRTSGSVHNEQFF
>.|TRBV4-3|TRBJ2-7|TRBD1
TGCGCCAGCAGCCAAGGCCCGGACAGGGCTGGCCACGAGCAGTACTTC
CASSQGPDRAGHEQYF
>.|TRBV7-9|TRBJ1-4|.
TGTGCCAGCAGGTCTCCGGGCCCTAATGAAAAACTGTTTTTT
CASRSPGPNEKLFF
>.|TRBV21-1|TRBJ1-2|.
TGTGCCGGCAGCGGGGAGGGCGCGTATGGCTACACCTTC
CAGSGEGAYGYTF
>.|TRBV6-5|TRBJ2-5|.
TGTGCCAGCAGTTACAGACACCAAGAGACCCAGTACTTC
CASSYRHQETQYF